A selection of T cell receptor beta chains follows, all from one sample in a study of Ad26.COV2.S vaccination and SARS-CoV-2 variants. Sequenced by immunoSEQ multiplex PCR; TCRdb stores in-frame clones only, minus some. The sample records 250,000 or so clones, around 85% being singletons. The source was peripheral blood, collected in a trial of Ad26.COV2.S vaccine versus placebo. These receptor sequences come from a person aged 18-65 years who received the Ad26.COV2.S COVID-19 vaccine or a placebo. CDR3s include the opening cysteine and the closing phenylalanine or tryptophan. A D gene is named only where the DNA matches it firmly. Part of the rows lack a size; the others show once, few, many or a class for expanded clones.

d_call	v_call	j_call	clone_size	cdr3_nt	cdr3_aa
NA	TRBV7-9	TRBJ1-2	NA	TGTGCCAGCAGCTTAGGGACAATTGGCTACACCTTC	CASSLGTIGYTF
NA	TRBV14	TRBJ2-2	NA	TGTGCCAGCAGCCAAGAGGCTAGAAGGACCGGGGAGCTGTTTTTT	CASSQEARRTGELFF
NA	TRBV18	TRBJ1-5	NA	TGTGCCAGCTCCCCCGGCCAGCAGCCCCAGCATTTT	CASSPGQQPQHF
NA	TRBV12-3/TRBV12-4	TRBJ1-2	NA	TGTGCCAGCAGCGATACAGGAGTTGGCTACACCTTC	CASSDTGVGYTF
NA	TRBV18	TRBJ2-2	NA	TGTGCCAGCTCATCTTACAGGAACACCGGGGAGCTGTTTTTT	CASSSYRNTGELFF
TRBD1	TRBV19	TRBJ1-4	NA	TGTGCCAGTCACCCCCGGGACAGTAATGAAAAACTGTTTTTT	CASHPRDSNEKLFF
NA	TRBV7-9	TRBJ2-5	NA	TGTGCCAGCAGCTTACCAATCGGCGGGACAGAACAAGAGACCCAGTACTTC	CASSLPIGGTEQETQYF
TRBD1	TRBV25-1	TRBJ2-6	NA	TGTGCCAGCAGTGAGTCCCCAGGGGGCGCTGGGGCCAACGTCCTGACTTTC	CASSESPGGAGANVLTF
TRBD1	TRBV19	TRBJ1-4	NA	TGTGCCAGTAGTATTGGGGACAGGGGTAATGAAAAACTGTTTTTT	CASSIGDRGNEKLFF
NA	TRBV4-1	TRBJ1-2	NA	TGCGCCAGCAGCCATCCCTCACAGGGACGGCATGGCTACACCTTC	CASSHPSQGRHGYTF
NA	TRBV19	TRBJ2-2	NA	TGTGCCAGTAGGAGTGGTTGGAGCACCGGGGAGCTGTTTTTT	CASRSGWSTGELFF
TRBD1	TRBV19	TRBJ1-5	NA	TGTGCCAGTAGCGGAAGGGGGCCGAGCAATCAGCCCCAGCATTTT	CASSGRGPSNQPQHF
NA	TRBV7-9	TRBJ1-2	NA	TGTGCCAGCACCCCGGGAAGGACCGAGGCTGGCTACACCTTC	CASTPGRTEAGYTF
NA	TRBV7-2	TRBJ1-5	few	TGTGCCAGCAGCTCCATGGGTGGCAATCAGCCCCAGCATTTT	CASSSMGGNQPQHF
TRBD1	TRBV5-1	TRBJ2-5	NA	TGCGCCAGCAGCCCGCGGACAGGGGTGGGAGAGACCCAGTACTTC	CASSPRTGVGETQYF
NA	TRBV4-3	TRBJ1-6	many	TGCGCCAGCAGCCAAGATCGCACAGGCAACCGGGGTTCACCCCTCCACTTT	CASSQDRTGNRGSPLHF
NA	TRBV19	TRBJ2-5	NA	TGTGCCAGTAGGAGCGGACAAGCTCTCCAAGAGACCCAGTACTTC	CASRSGQALQETQYF
TRBD2	TRBV4-3	TRBJ2-5	NA	TGCGCCAGCAGCCAAGGAGGTAGCGGGAGAGAGACCCAGTACTTC	CASSQGGSGRETQYF
TRBD1	TRBV5-5	TRBJ1-2	NA	TGTGCCAGCAGCTTTGGGGACAGGACTAACTATGGCTACACCTTC	CASSFGDRTNYGYTF
NA	TRBV19	TRBJ1-5	NA	TGTGCCAGTAGTAGGGTTGTGTTTTATTCACCCCAGCATTTT	CASSRVVFYSPQHF
NA	TRBV18	TRBJ1-4	NA	TGTGCCAGCTCCCAGACGGTGGGGTTGGATGAAAAACTGTTTTTT	CASSQTVGLDEKLFF
TRBD1	TRBV18	TRBJ1-4	NA	TGTGCCAGCTCACCCGGGACAGGATTAGAGGAAAAACTGTTTTTT	CASSPGTGLEEKLFF
NA	TRBV5-6	TRBJ1-6	NA	TGTGCCAGCAGCTTGGGAGGAGAGAGCTCCTATAATTCACCCCTCCACTTT	CASSLGGESSYNSPLHF
NA	TRBV4-1	TRBJ1-4	NA	TGCGCCAGCACTTCACCGAGTAATGAAAAACTGTTTTTT	CASTSPSNEKLFF
NA	TRBV5-6	TRBJ1-2	few	TGTGCCAGCAGCGAGATGAGTATAAGCTACACCTTC	CASSEMSISYTF
TRBD2	TRBV11-2	TRBJ2-2	NA	TGTGCCAGCAGCCATATAGCGGGAGGAACCGGGGAGCTGTTTTTT	CASSHIAGGTGELFF